Below, 13 T cell receptor beta chains from the same sample are listed, as sequenced in a study of T cells after yellow fever vaccination. A single record per CDR3 protein comes from TCRdb applying MiXCR to the 5' RACE reads. The table has some 600,000 distinct CDR3 sequences, 17% seen once. The sequenced sample was PBMCs, obtained around 5 days after the first yellow fever vaccination. All receptors derive from a man aged 18-30 years who received the YFV17D yellow fever vaccine.

CDR3 sequence: CASSSLSGNTIYF. CDR3 DNA: TGTGCCAGTAGTAGTCTCTCTGGAAACACCATATATTTT. The chain carries TRBV19 and TRBJ1-3; no definite D call. From germline, CDR1 is LNHDA and CDR2 SQIVND (reference sequence). The CDR3 loop spans 13 amino acids. Trimming pared 4 bases from V and 0 bases from J, leaving 4 bases between.

This clonotype was found a few times. The CDR3 region has the DNA TGCGCCAGCAGCCAACTGGGATTTGAGACCCAGTACTTC. Translated, it gives CASSQLGFETQYF. The V gene is TRBV4-3, the J gene TRBJ2-5; D not certain. This CDR3 region has 13 residues. CDR1 and CDR2 (germline): LGHNA, YSLEER. Trimming removed 2 bases from V and 5 bases from J, with 9 bases in between.

This chain connects TRBV4-1 to TRBJ2-7, with D uncertain. Germline V gives CDR1 MGHRA, CDR2 YSYEKL. The CDR3 consists of 15 residues. The V gene lost 1 base and the J gene lost 6 bases, with 16 bases spanning the gap. The CDR3: CASSQAGARMGEQYF. DNA of the CDR3: TGCGCCAGCAGCCAAGCGGGTGCGAGGATGGGCGAGCAGTACTTC.

V gene TRBV5-6 combines with J gene TRBJ2-3; TRBD1 is a possible D gene (6 bases). CDR3 size: 15 residues. V shed 0 bases and J shed 6 bases, with 14 bases lying between them. Germline-derived CDR1 and CDR2 are SGHDT and YYEEEE. The DNA of the CDR3 is TGTGCCAGCAGCTTGGTGATGGGGGCGCCTGATACGCAGTATTTT. This gives the protein CASSLVMGAPDTQYF. Full variable domain (rest looked up from reference TRBV5-6 and TRBJ2-3): DAGVTQSPTHLIKTRGQQVTLRCSPKSGHDTVSWYQQALGQGPQFIFQYYEEEERQRGNFPDRFSGHQFPNYSSELNVNALLLGDSALYLCASSLVMGAPDTQYFGPGTRLTVL.

The chain has TRBV20-1 and TRBJ2-7, with 7 bases identical to TRBD1. This CDR3 region has 13 residues. V shed 6 bases, J shed 3 bases, and the junction held 8 bases outside the gene matches. Germline CDR1 reads DFQATT; CDR2 reads SNEGSKA (reference sequence). The CDR3 nucleotides are TGCAGTGCCACTCACGGACAGGACTACGAGCAGTACTTC. This encodes CSATHGQDYEQYF.

The chain combines TRBV20-1 with TRBJ1-4; D ambiguous. Germline V gene lookup returns CDR1 DFQATT and CDR2 SNEGSKA (reference sequence). V was clipped by 1 base and J by 10 bases, with 13 bases between them. CDR3 length equals 13 residues. CDR3 in DNA: TGCAGTGCTAGAGGCATATCGGATGTAAAACTGTTTTTT. Translating gives CSARGISDVKLFF.

This clonotype was counted at least ten times. V and J are TRBV18 and TRBJ2-2, with D possibly TRBD1 on 6 matching bases. This CDR3 contains 13 residues. CDR1 is KGHSH, CDR2 LQKENI, per germline. The germline V and J ends were trimmed by 1 base and 6 bases, with 6 bases remaining between them. The CDR3 sequence: CASSPQGAGELFF. Written as DNA, the CDR3 is TGTGCCAGCTCACCACAGGGGGCCGGGGAGCTGTTTTTT.

The chain links TRBV28 to TRBJ1-1; D is uncertain. CDR1 and CDR2 (germline): MDHEN, SYDVKM. CDR3 length: 11 amino acids. V was cut by 7 bases and J by 8 bases, with 11 bases left in between. CDR3 in DNA: TGTGCCAGCACCTGGGAGTTGGAAGCTTTCTTT. Protein product: CASTWELEAFF.

V gene TRBV29-1 combines with J gene TRBJ2-3, with D possibly being TRBD1 (6 bases). Trimming pared 4 bases from V and 5 bases from J, leaving 16 bases between. The germline V gene has CDR1 SQVTM and CDR2 ANQGSEA. The CDR3 spans 14 residues. The CDR3 loop reads CSVARQGPRDTQYF. CDR3 sequence (DNA): TGCAGCGTTGCTAGGCAGGGGCCGCGAGATACGCAGTATTTT.

The V gene is TRBV6-1, the J gene TRBJ1-2; 10 bases fit TRBD1. In germline, CDR1 is MNHNS, CDR2 SASEGT. The CDR3 length is 16 residues. V lost 6 bases to trimming and J lost 0 bases; unmatched junction nucleotides: 7. CDR3 nucleotide sequence: TGTGCCAGCAGGCCAACGGGACAGGGGACTAACTATGGCTACACCTTC. Amino acid sequence: CASRPTGQGTNYGYTF.

In its sample, this clonotype was seen a few times. V is TRBV28 and J is TRBJ2-7; 7 bases map to TRBD1. J was trimmed by 9 bases and V by 5 bases; bases with no gene match: 13. The CDR3 has 14 amino acids. Germline loops: CDR1 MDHEN, CDR2 SYDVKM. The CDR3 nucleotides read TGTGCCAGCAGTCCCCTGGACAGGCCCCGAGGGCAGTACGTC. Amino acids: CASSPLDRPRGQYV.

This rearrangement joins TRBV6-5 to TRBJ2-5; weak D call: TRBD1 (6 bases). Germline V lookup: CDR1 MNHEY, CDR2 SVGAGI. The CDR3 consists of 14 residues. Deletions cut 0 bases from V and 3 bases from J, with 8 bases between. The CDR3 here is CASSYSNREETQYF. The CDR3 nucleotides read TGTGCCAGCAGTTACTCGAACAGGGAAGAGACCCAGTACTTC.

J is TRBJ1-5 and V is TRBV19, with D hard to call. This CDR3 comprises 13 residues. Germline V lookup: CDR1 LNHDA, CDR2 SQIVND (reference sequence). Trimming shortened V by 7 bases and J by 6 bases, and 13 bases separated the two germline ends. The DNA of the CDR3 is TGTGCCAGTATTGGGCCCGGTTTTCAGCCCCAGCATTTT. It yields the protein CASIGPGFQPQHF.